The 7 T cell receptor beta chains presented below share a single source sample, sequenced in a study of a mutant IDH1 vaccine in newly diagnosed glioma. The method was immunoSEQ multiplex PCR; TCRdb's version includes in-frame clones alone and lacks a portion of them. The data hold about 67,000 clones, with around 89% observed a single time. Time point specified: week 11, during vaccination. Vaccinated patients received 300 ug of mutant IDH1 20-mer peptide per dose, with topical imiquimod. Their recognized antigens are unknown. Sequencing was performed on PBMCs, taken from a glioma patient whose treatment included an IDH1 peptide vaccine. All receptors come from a man between 35 and 55 years old with glioma.

The rearrangement uses TRBV14 and TRBJ1-4; 7 bases are a match to TRBD1. Trimming at V came to 3 bases and at J to 5 bases, leaving 6 bases not matched to a gene. The CDR3 is 15 residues long. From germline, CDR1 is SGHDN and CDR2 FVKESK. The CDR3 region is CASSQVGQANEKLFF. As DNA, the CDR3 is TGTGCCAGCAGCCAGGTCGGACAGGCGAATGAAAAACTGTTTTTT.

For the CDR3, the DNA is TGTGCCACCGACGCCCCGGGACAGGGGTGGCGCTACACCTTC. Translating gives CATDAPGQGWRYTF. The chain joins TRBV28 to TRBJ1-2; 10 bases align to TRBD1. J lost 9 bases, V lost 10 bases, and 14 bases had no gene match. The germline gives CDR1 MDHEN, CDR2 SYDVKM. CDR3 length: 14 residues.

The chain joins TRBV10-2 to TRBJ2-2; D possibly corresponds to TRBD2 (5 bases). V was trimmed by 3 bases and J by 3 bases, leaving 11 bases between them. The CDR3 covers 15 residues. Germline V gene lookup returns CDR1 WSHSY and CDR2 SAAADI. Here the CDR3 DNA reads TGCGCCAGCAGTGACAGCGGAGCATACACCGGGGAGCTGTTTTTT. Protein sequence: CASSDSGAYTGELFF.

CDR3 region: CASTDVGNTEAFF. The CDR3 DNA reads as TGTGCCAGCACCGACGTAGGGAACACTGAAGCTTTCTTT. This chain joins TRBV25-1 and TRBJ1-1; no definite D call. The CDR3 is 13 amino acids. Germline V gene sequence: CDR1 MGHDK, CDR2 SYGVNS. Trimming shortened V by 7 bases and J by 1 base, and 10 bases separated the two germline ends. Supplemented by reference TRBV25-1 and TRBJ1-1, the full variable domain reads EADIYQTPRYLVIGTGKKITLECSQTMGHDKMYWYQQDPGMELHLIHYSYGVNSTEKGDLSSESTVSRIRTEHFPLTLESARPSHTSQYLCASTDVGNTEAFFGQGTRLTVV.

This clone was recorded a few times. V and J are TRBV28 and TRBJ2-3; D perhaps matches TRBD2 (5 bases). The ends were cut back, 3 bases at V and 6 bases at J, with 13 bases in the middle. Germline V gene lookup returns CDR1 MDHEN and CDR2 SYDVKM. The CDR3 length is 14 residues. Here the CDR3 DNA reads TGTGCCAGCAGTTTGAGGGATCTTAGGGATACGCAGTATTTT. Translated, it gives CASSLRDLRDTQYF.

The chain joins TRBV18 to TRBJ2-7; D ambiguous. The CDR3 has 13 amino acids. Between the trimmed V and J ends, which lost 9 bases and 7 bases, there was a span of 19 bases. CDR1 is KGHSH and CDR2 is LQKENI in the germline V gene. The CDR3 DNA reads TGTGCCAGTCGCCCGGGCCCCGGCCGGGAGCAGTACTTC. Its protein is CASRPGPGREQYF.

The chain has TRBV10-3 and TRBJ2-1; D is perhaps TRBD2 (5 bases). V was clipped by 7 bases and J by 6 bases, with 13 bases between them. Germline-derived CDR1 and CDR2 are ENHRY and SYGVKD. This CDR3 spans 13 amino acids. Here the CDR3 reads CAITGLASNEQFF. The CDR3 region has the DNA TGTGCCATCACTGGACTGGCTTCCAATGAGCAGTTCTTC.